These 21 T cell receptor beta chains share one sample of origin, sequenced in a study of T cell changes during pregnancy in multiple sclerosis. Data came from immunoSEQ multiplex PCR; TCRdb stores just in-frame clones and leaves some out. The sample contains under 90,000 clones, 90% to 95% of which appear only once. The sequencing here drew on peripheral blood, taken in the second trimester of pregnancy. Source of these receptors: a female donor in good health, enrolled as a control in a pregnancy study.

The chain combines TRBV4-2 with TRBJ2-3, with 11 bases aligning to TRBD2. Germline-derived CDR1 and CDR2 are LGHNA and YNFKEQ. This CDR3 comprises 21 residues. V was clipped by 0 bases and J by 2 bases; unmatched bases: 16. Here the CDR3 DNA reads TGTGCCAGCAGCCAAGAGGGTGGTACGCTAGCGGGAGGTGAGGACACAGATACGCAGTATTTT. Translation gives CASSQEGGTLAGGEDTDTQYF.

The chain combines TRBV28 with TRBJ2-7; TRBD2 matches 7 bases. The germline V gene has CDR1 MDHEN and CDR2 SYDVKM. The CDR3 sequence is 14 residues long. V gave up 2 bases and J gave up 6 bases; unmatched junction bases: 7. The CDR3, as DNA: TGTGCCAGCAGTTTAGTGGGAGGGCCGGGCGAGCAGTACTTC. Protein product: CASSLVGGPGEQYF.

The gene calls are TRBV5-1 and TRBJ1-5, with D unclear. The CDR3 contains 16 residues. V shed 8 bases and J shed 2 bases, with 20 bases lying between them. The germline V gene encodes CDR1 SGHRS and CDR2 YFSETQ. The CDR3 bases are TGCGCCAGTCCCGAGTTTCCAGGCGCTCGCAATCAGCCCCAGCATTTT. Protein: CASPEFPGARNQPQHF.

This clone has a handful of counts. The chain has TRBV28 and TRBJ2-7, with TRBD2 matching 10 bases. The CDR3 length is 16 residues. CDR1 is MDHEN and CDR2 is SYDVKM in the germline V gene. The V and J ends lost 0 bases and 4 bases, in that order; junction bases with no gene match: 6. The CDR3 bases are TGTGCCAGCAGTTTATGGCTAGCGGGAGTGAATTACGAGCAGTACTTC. Encoded protein: CASSLWLAGVNYEQYF.

The V and J genes are TRBV10-3 and TRBJ1-4; perhaps TRBD1 as D (6 bases). The germline gives CDR1 ENHRY, CDR2 SYGVKD. Trimming stripped 2 bases from V and 0 bases from J, with 13 bases between. The CDR3 runs 17 residues. The CDR3 loop reads CAISEGGPSATNEKLFF. CDR3 nucleotide sequence: TGTGCCATCAGTGAGGGGGGCCCCAGTGCAACTAATGAAAAACTGTTTTTT.

This clone appeared once. V and J are TRBV2 and TRBJ2-2; TRBD2 might be the D (6 bases). The CDR3 runs 15 residues. CDR1 is SNHLY, CDR2 FYNNEI, per germline. Here the CDR3 DNA reads TGTGCTAAAAGAGGAGGCGCGGGAAAAACCGGGGAGCTGTTTTTT. Amino acids: CAKRGGAGKTGELFF.

The genes are TRBV28 and TRBJ1-4; 8 positions agree with TRBD1. The CDR3 spans 14 residues. V shed 6 bases, J shed 7 bases, and the junction held 7 bases outside the gene matches. CDR1 MDHEN and CDR2 SYDVKM come from the germline V gene. The CDR3 DNA sequence: TGTGCCAGCAGCGAACAGGGGGGAGGTGAAAAACTGTTTTTT. This sequence encodes CASSEQGGGEKLFF. The entire variable domain, with the rest obtained from reference TRBV28 and TRBJ1-4, is as follows: DVKVTQSSRYLVKRTGEKVFLECVQDMDHENMFWYRQDPGLGLRLIYFSYDVKMKEKGDIPEGYSVSREKKERFSLILESASTNQTSMYLCASSEQGGGEKLFFGSGTQLSVL.

The genes are TRBV27 and TRBJ1-2, with D possibly matching TRBD1 (5 bases). Trimming shortened V by 6 bases and J by 0 bases, and 14 bases separated the two germline ends. Germline assignment: CDR1 MNHEY and CDR2 SMNVEV (reference sequence). The CDR3 sequence is 15 residues long. CDR3 sequence: CASRYSGGTNYGYTF. Here the CDR3 DNA reads TGTGCCAGCAGATACTCTGGGGGGACTAACTATGGCTACACCTTC.

The chain joins TRBV27 to TRBJ1-1; possibly TRBD1 for D (5 bases). Trimming shortened V by 0 bases and J by 4 bases, and 12 bases separated the two germline ends. Germline V gene lookup returns CDR1 MNHEY and CDR2 SMNVEV (reference sequence). This CDR3 spans 15 amino acids. The CDR3 is CASSLSTRATTEAFF. The CDR3 nucleotides are TGTGCCAGCAGTTTATCTACCAGGGCGACCACTGAAGCTTTCTTT.

The chain links TRBV10-1 to TRBJ2-2, with D tentatively TRBD2 (6 bases). The V gene lost 4 bases and the J gene lost 6 bases, with 18 bases spanning the gap. The CDR3 totals 16 residues. Germline loops: CDR1 WNHNN, CDR2 SYGVQD (reference sequence). CDR3 sequence: CASSGGLTEHSGELFF. In nucleotides, the CDR3 is TGCGCCAGCAGTGGGGGACTGACTGAACACTCCGGGGAGCTGTTTTTT.

This sequence joins TRBV19 and TRBJ2-5, with D possibly matching TRBD1 (6 bases). CDR1 and CDR2 (germline): LNHDA, SQIVND (reference sequence). CDR3 length: 13 amino acids. Trimming removed 5 bases at V and 7 bases at J, with 14 bases between. The CDR3 region is CASSSPGQRTQYF. As DNA, the CDR3 is TGTGCCAGTAGTTCCCCGGGACAACGGACCCAGTACTTC.

This chain connects TRBV5-1 to TRBJ1-2; tentative D call: TRBD1 (6 bases). Germline V gene lookup returns CDR1 SGHRS and CDR2 YFSETQ. Trimming cost V 0 bases and J 8 bases, with 14 bases left between them. This CDR3 is 14 amino acids long. As DNA, the CDR3 is TGCGCCAGCAGCTTGGAACGGGCCCAGGGGGGCTACACCTTC. Translated, it gives CASSLERAQGGYTF.

In DNA form, the CDR3 reads TGTGCCAGCAGTGTCCGGACTAGCGGGAGTTGTCAGGACAATGAGCAGTTCTTC. Amino acid sequence: CASSVRTSGSCQDNEQFF. The V call is TRBV6-4, the J call TRBJ2-1; 13 bases map to TRBD2. The ends lost 4 bases at V and 5 bases at J; junction bases unmatched: 11. CDR3 length: 18 amino acids. Germline CDR1 reads MRHNA; CDR2 reads SNTAGT.

The V gene is TRBV4-1, the J gene TRBJ2-1; D ambiguous. V lost 4 bases to trimming and J lost 9 bases, with 13 bases between them. The CDR3 extends over 13 amino acids. Per germline, CDR1 MGHRA and CDR2 YSYEKL. In DNA, the CDR3 is TGCGCCAGCAGCCTAAGATTGGAGATTGAGCAGTTCTTC. Translating gives CASSLRLEIEQFF.

The genes are TRBV2 and TRBJ1-5, with 11 bases identical to TRBD1. Germline V gene sequence: CDR1 SNHLY, CDR2 FYNNEI. The CDR3 is 17 amino acids. V dropped 5 bases and J dropped 3; count of bases not matched to a gene: 9. The CDR3 DNA reads as TGTGCCAGCAGTTTCCGCGGGACAGGGGGTAACAATCAGCCCCAGCATTTT. Protein: CASSFRGTGGNNQPQHF.

The chain employs TRBV5-1 and TRBJ2-2; D is undetermined. V was cut by 3 bases and J by 4 bases, with 7 bases left in between. The CDR3 has 13 residues. CDR1 and CDR2 from the germline V gene are SGHRS and YFSETQ. CDR3 bases: TGCGCCAGCAGCTCGGAGTTCACCGGGGAGCTGTTTTTT. Protein sequence: CASSSEFTGELFF.

This chain connects TRBV5-1 to TRBJ2-3; D unresolved. The CDR3 has 17 amino acids. CDR1 is SGHRS and CDR2 is YFSETQ in the germline V gene. V dropped 0 bases and J dropped 0 bases, with 14 bases sitting between them. CDR3 in amino acids: CASSLDGSSASTDTQYF. DNA of the CDR3: TGCGCCAGCAGCTTGGACGGTTCGAGCGCTAGCACAGATACGCAGTATTTT.

V usage is TRBV28 and J usage is TRBJ2-7, with 12 bases identical to TRBD1. CDR3 length: 16 amino acids. V shed 7 bases and J 3 bases; nucleotides not matched to a gene: 10. CDR1 is MDHEN and CDR2 is SYDVKM in the germline V gene. Here the CDR3 reads CASTRRGTGGFYEQYF. Written as DNA, the CDR3 is TGTGCCAGCACCCGACGTGGGACAGGGGGCTTCTACGAGCAGTACTTC.

The genes are TRBV5-1 and TRBJ2-5; TRBD1 is a possible D gene (6 bases). V lost 4 bases and J 5 bases, leaving 12 bases between the germline ends. CDR3 length equals 13 residues. Per germline, CDR1 SGHRS and CDR2 YFSETQ. DNA for the CDR3: TGCGCCAGCAGCCCACAGGGTAGTGAGACCCAGTACTTC. This translates into CASSPQGSETQYF.

This chain links TRBV13 with TRBJ1-1; 8 positions agree with TRBD1. CDR1 and CDR2 (germline): PRHDT, FYEKMQ (reference sequence). This CDR3 has 17 amino acids. The ends lost 5 bases at V and 0 bases at J; junction bases unmatched: 11. The CDR3 loop is CASSRQGYSIMNTEAFF. Written as DNA, the CDR3 is TGTGCCAGCAGCCGACAGGGGTATTCTATAATGAACACTGAAGCTTTCTTT.

J is TRBJ2-7 and V is TRBV28, with D perhaps TRBD1 (6 bases). Trimming cost V 2 bases and J 2 bases, with 7 bases left between them. Germline V gene lookup returns CDR1 MDHEN and CDR2 SYDVKM. The CDR3 has 13 amino acids. CDR3 region: CASSLEGAYEQYF. CDR3 bases: TGTGCCAGCAGTTTAGAGGGGGCCTACGAGCAGTACTTC.